The entry below describes one T cell receptor (beta chain). The data belong to a study of human T cells and chemical hapten exposure. CDR3 length: 13 residues. Germline loops: CDR1 DFQATT, CDR2 SNEGSKA (reference sequence). V dropped 5 bases and J dropped 3 bases, with 14 bases sitting between them. Time point in this sample: patch test 3, about 24 weeks after DPC sensitization. Treatment specified: therapeutic diphenylcyclopropenone sensitization with weekly scalp DPC. TCRdb re-analysed the RACE reads in MiXCR, keeping a single row per CDR3 protein. The sample records approximately 97,000 distinct CDR3 sequences, 25% to 30% being singletons.

The receptor was derived from a man between 40 and 49 years old with alopecia areata. Some clones in this sample may be carry-over from other donors' samples. This sample comprised whole blood, obtained in connection with sensitization to the hapten diphenylcyclopropenone (DPC). This sequence joins TRBV20-1 and TRBJ2-7, with D perhaps being TRBD1 or TRBD2 (5 bases each). For the CDR3, the DNA is TGCAGTGCTTCCGGGACGGAATACTACGAGCAGTACTTC. Translating gives CSASGTEYYEQYF.